This T cell receptor (beta chain) is from a study of shared clonotypes between healthy human individuals. Study observations and caveats: Among non-shared clonotypes, generation probabilities were lower than among those shared by all four donors.

For each subset, genomic DNA was distributed in equal portions over several immunoSEQ plates. Clones were read by immunoSEQ multiplex PCR, and TCRdb kept only the in-frame ones, dropping some. The sample yields fewer than 400,000 clones, roughly 70% seen once. Comment on this clone: The antigen is unknown.

The CDR3 runs 14 residues. V lost 6 bases and J lost 6; bases outside the gene matches: 9. Germline CDR1 is SQVTM and CDR2 is ANQGSEA. The specimen sequenced was memory CD4+ T cells sorted from blood. The subset denotes: CD45RA-negative fraction. This clonotype was obtained from a man aged 25 to 45 in good health. V is TRBV29-1 and J is TRBJ1-4; 8 nucleotides line up with TRBD1. The CDR3 here is CSVALTGVDEKLFF. The CDR3 coding sequence is TGCAGCGTGGCACTGACAGGGGTCGATGAAAAACTGTTTTTT.